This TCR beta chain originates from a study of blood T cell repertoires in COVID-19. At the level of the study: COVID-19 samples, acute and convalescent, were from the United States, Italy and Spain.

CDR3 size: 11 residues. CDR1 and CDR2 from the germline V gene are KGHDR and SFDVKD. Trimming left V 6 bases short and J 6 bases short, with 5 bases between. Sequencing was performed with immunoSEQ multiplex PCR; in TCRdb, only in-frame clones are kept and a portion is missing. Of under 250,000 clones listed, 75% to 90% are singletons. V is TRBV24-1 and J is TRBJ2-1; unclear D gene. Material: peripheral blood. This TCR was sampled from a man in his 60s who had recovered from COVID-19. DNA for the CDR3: TGTGCCACCAGTCTTAGCAATGAGCAGTTCTTC. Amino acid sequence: CATSLSNEQFF.